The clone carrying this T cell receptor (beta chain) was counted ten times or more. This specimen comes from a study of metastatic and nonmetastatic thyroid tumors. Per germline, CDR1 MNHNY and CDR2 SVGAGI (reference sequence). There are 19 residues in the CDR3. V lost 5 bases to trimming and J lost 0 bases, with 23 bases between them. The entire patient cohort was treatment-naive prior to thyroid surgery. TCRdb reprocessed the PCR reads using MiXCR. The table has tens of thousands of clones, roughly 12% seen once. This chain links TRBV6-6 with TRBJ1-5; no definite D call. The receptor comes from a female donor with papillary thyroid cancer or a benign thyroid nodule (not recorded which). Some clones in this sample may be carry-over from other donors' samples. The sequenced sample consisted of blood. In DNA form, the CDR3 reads TGTGCCAGCAGTCGTTCGAAAACGAAGCAGACTTATAGCAATCAGCCCCAGCATTTT. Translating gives CASSRSKTKQTYSNQPQHF.